The 24 T cell receptor beta chains given below trace back to one sample, sequenced in a study of blood T cell repertoires in COVID-19. Profiling relied on immunoSEQ multiplex PCR, and the TCRdb table lists in-frame clones only, not all of them. In the table there are under 150,000 clones, around nine tenths of which are singletons. Sequenced material: peripheral blood. The receptors were sampled from a woman in her forties with acute or convalescent COVID-19.

This clone has just one count. The chain recombines TRBV5-1 with TRBJ2-7; D ambiguous. CDR1 and CDR2 (germline): SGHRS, YFSETQ. The CDR3 consists of 12 residues. V lost 3 bases to trimming and J lost 7 bases, with 11 bases between them. The CDR3 sequence is CASSSLGEEQYF. Here the CDR3 DNA reads TGCGCCAGCAGCTCATTGGGCGAGGAGCAGTACTTC. Full variable domain (rest looked up from reference TRBV5-1 and TRBJ2-7): KAGVTQTPRYLIKTRGQQVTLSCSPISGHRSVSWYQQTPGQGLQFLFEYFSETQRNKGNFPGRFSGRQFSNSRSEMNVSTLELGDSALYLCASSSLGEEQYFGPGTRLTVT.

The chain is built from TRBV7-9 and TRBJ1-4, with D unclear. Germline CDR1 SEHNR, CDR2 FQNEAQ (reference sequence). V gave up 5 bases and J gave up 8 bases, with 6 bases separating them. CDR3 length: 11 residues. This chain's CDR3 is CASSLREKLFF. As DNA, the CDR3 is TGTGCCAGCAGCCTGAGGGAAAAACTGTTTTTT.

The chain uses TRBV7-2 and TRBJ1-2; 11 bases align to TRBD1. Germline V gene data show CDR1 as SGHTA and CDR2 as FQGNSA. V was pared by 1 base and J by 4 bases, with 2 bases of the junction left unmatched. The CDR3 spans 15 residues. The CDR3 nucleotides read TGTGCCAGCAGCTTAGGGACAGGGGGCATCTATGGCTACACCTTC. Residues: CASSLGTGGIYGYTF.

This clone has just one count. The V and J genes are TRBV6-6 and TRBJ1-6; maybe TRBD1 (5 bases). The CDR3 has 15 amino acids. Germline V gene lookup returns CDR1 MNHNY and CDR2 SVGAGI (reference sequence). V gave up 4 bases and J gave up 2 bases, with 9 bases separating them. CDR3 DNA sequence: TGTGCCAGCAGTTCAGGGAGGCCCTATAATTCACCCCTCCACTTT. Translated, it gives CASSSGRPYNSPLHF.

The chain employs TRBV6-1 and TRBJ2-4, with 10 bases lining up with TRBD1. This CDR3 is 17 amino acids long. V dropped 1 base and J dropped 8; count of bases not matched to a gene: 11. Looked up from germline, CDR1 is MNHNS and CDR2 is SASEGT. CDR3 amino acids: CASSEVWTGGRRDIQYF. The CDR3 DNA sequence: TGTGCCAGCAGTGAAGTATGGACAGGGGGAAGGAGGGACATTCAGTACTTC.

The J gene is TRBJ2-5, the V gene TRBV10-3, with 11 positions matching TRBD2. The V gene end was trimmed by 4 bases and the J gene end by 4 bases; junction bases not matched to a gene: 5. The CDR3 is 15 residues long. Germline V gives CDR1 ENHRY, CDR2 SYGVKD. CDR3 DNA sequence: TGTGCCATCAGTGGAGCTAGCGGGGGGCTAGAGACCCAGTACTTC. Translating it yields CAISGASGGLETQYF.

This clone has a single count. The V call is TRBV2, the J call TRBJ2-3, with no clear D. Germline V gene lookup returns CDR1 SNHLY and CDR2 FYNNEI. V was shortened by 6 bases and J by 3 bases, with 7 bases between the two germline ends. The CDR3 has 12 residues. The CDR3 protein is CASRGTTDTQYF. For the CDR3, the DNA is TGTGCCAGCAGGGGCACTACAGATACGCAGTATTTT.

The gene calls are TRBV6-1 and TRBJ1-6; D uncertain. The CDR3 is 14 residues long. V was trimmed by 0 bases and J by 7 bases, leaving 7 bases between them. Germline-derived CDR1 and CDR2 are MNHNS and SASEGT. Here the CDR3 reads CASSEANRNSPLHF. CDR3 nucleotides: TGTGCCAGCAGTGAAGCCAACAGAAATTCACCCCTCCACTTT.

The CDR3 DNA follows: TGTGCCAGCATAAACAGGGGGCCCGTGAACACTGAAGCTTTCTTT. Protein product: CASINRGPVNTEAFF. V gene TRBV6-4 combines with J gene TRBJ1-1; 9 positions match TRBD1. CDR1 and CDR2 (germline): MRHNA, SNTAGT. This CDR3 is 15 amino acids long. V lost 7 bases, J lost 0 bases, and 6 bases stayed unmatched.

This clone occurred a few times. The gene calls are TRBV5-4 and TRBJ2-5; D may be TRBD1 (6 bases). The V gene lost 4 bases and the J gene lost 2 bases, with 15 bases spanning the gap. Germline V gene sequence: CDR1 SGHNT, CDR2 YYREEE (reference sequence). This CDR3 is 15 amino acids long. The DNA for the CDR3 is TGTGCCAGCAGCGTCCAAGGGGGAATACAAGAGACCCAGTACTTC. It encodes CASSVQGGIQETQYF. The complete variable domain, with remaining parts taken from reference TRBV5-4 and TRBJ2-5, reads ETGVTQSPTHLIKTRGQQVTLRCSSQSGHNTVSWYQQALGQGPQFIFQYYREEENGRGNFPPRFSGLQFPNYSSELNVNALELDDSALYLCASSVQGGIQETQYFGPGTRLLVL.

The rearrangement joins TRBV5-4 to TRBJ2-1; TRBD1 matches at 7 bases. The CDR3 runs to 15 residues. Germline loops: CDR1 SGHNT, CDR2 YYREEE (reference sequence). The V gene end was trimmed by 4 bases and the J gene end by 5 bases; junction bases not matched to a gene: 9. The CDR3 sequence is CASSPRQGRDNEQFF. The CDR3 coding sequence is TGTGCCAGCAGCCCTAGACAGGGTCGGGACAATGAGCAGTTCTTC.

The chain couples TRBV6-2 or TRBV6-3 to TRBJ2-7, with TRBD2 as a possible D gene (6 bases). V was trimmed by 2 bases and J by 0 bases, leaving 11 bases between them. The CDR3 runs to 15 residues. Per germline, CDR1 MNHEY and CDR2 SVGEGT. The CDR3 sequence: CASSYTGGFSYEQYF. CDR3 DNA: TGTGCCAGCAGTTACACCGGAGGGTTCTCCTACGAGCAGTACTTC.

The chain recombines TRBV12-3 or TRBV12-4 with TRBJ2-7, with a tentative D call TRBD2 (6 bases). The CDR3 is 13 residues long. V was cut by 6 bases and J by 3 bases, with 12 bases left in between. DNA of the CDR3: TGTGCCAGCAGGGAGGGGCATTACTACGAGCAGTACTTC. Translated, it gives CASREGHYYEQYF.

This chain connects TRBV4-1 to TRBJ2-5; weak D call: TRBD2 (5 bases). The germline V gene has CDR1 MGHRA and CDR2 YSYEKL. V was shortened by 0 bases and J by 1 base, with 9 bases between the two germline ends. The CDR3 runs 15 residues. The CDR3 protein is CASSQDGLLQETQYF. The CDR3 DNA is TGCGCCAGCAGCCAAGATGGACTCCTCCAAGAGACCCAGTACTTC.

The rearrangement uses TRBV9 and TRBJ2-1; 8 nucleotides line up with TRBD2. The V segment lost 5 bases and the J segment 0 bases; nucleotides outside the gene matches: 10. The CDR3 covers 17 residues. From germline, CDR1 is SGDLS and CDR2 YYNGEE. The CDR3 DNA follows: TGTGCCAGCAGTAACCCGGGGAGCGGGGGCTCCTACAATGAGCAGTTCTTC. It yields the protein CASSNPGSGGSYNEQFF.

A remark on this clone: A junction boundary mismatches the germline segment, possibly from a read error. This chain joins TRBV14 and TRBJ2-3, with 10 bases lining up with TRBD1. The germline V gene has CDR1 SGHDN and CDR2 FVKESK. This CDR3 contains 20 residues. The CDR3 DNA reads as TGTGCCAGTAGCCACCCACTACCGGGACAGGGGTACTTTGGAACAGATACGCAGTATTTT. Its protein product is CASSHPLPGQGYFGTDTQYF.

The chain is built from TRBV28 and TRBJ1-5; TRBD1 aligns across 8 bases. The CDR3 extends over 15 amino acids. J lost 4 bases, V lost 6 bases, and 8 bases had no gene match. Germline CDR1 reads MDHEN; CDR2 reads SYDVKM. The CDR3 region is CASRRQGWDNQPQHF. The DNA for the CDR3 is TGTGCCAGCAGAAGACAGGGGTGGGATAATCAGCCCCAGCATTTT.

In the case of this clone: This sample also contains other DNA sequences that code for the same CDR3. This chain uses TRBV3-1 (or the pseudogene TRBV3-2) with TRBJ2-1; 12 bases map to TRBD2. Germline V gives CDR1 LGHDT, CDR2 YNNKEL (reference sequence). V gave up 1 base and J gave up 7 bases; unmatched junction bases: 2. The CDR3 covers 15 residues. The CDR3 nucleotides read TGTGCCAGCAGCCAAGGGACTAGCGGGACGAATGAGCAGTTCTTC. Its translation is CASSQGTSGTNEQFF.

The chain is built from TRBV27 and TRBJ1-6, with D perhaps TRBD1 (6 bases). CDR1 MNHEY and CDR2 SMNVEV come from the germline V gene (reference sequence). V was trimmed by 4 bases and J by 3 bases, leaving 13 bases between them. The length of the CDR3 is 16 residues. In DNA form, the CDR3 reads TGTGCCAGCAGTTCGCCCCAAGGGGGCTATAATTCACCCCTCCACTTT. This codes for CASSSPQGGYNSPLHF.

The chain couples TRBV7-3 to TRBJ2-5; TRBD1 might be the D (6 bases). Germline V gives CDR1 SGHTA, CDR2 FQGTGA. CDR3 size: 15 residues. V lost 4 bases, J lost 5 bases, and 17 bases lay in between. Written as DNA, the CDR3 is TGTGCCAGCAGCTCGCTGCCAGGGGAGTGGGAGACCCAGTACTTC. As protein: CASSSLPGEWETQYF.

The chain combines TRBV18 with TRBJ1-4; TRBD1 matches at 9 bases. CDR3 length equals 15 residues. The germline gives CDR1 KGHSH, CDR2 LQKENI. With 5 bases clipped from V and 6 bases from J, the junction kept 7 bases outside the gene matches. The CDR3 DNA reads TGTGCCAGCTCATCCCGACAGGGGGGGGATGAAAAACTGTTTTTT. It specifies CASSSRQGGDEKLFF.

The rearrangement uses TRBV7-3 and TRBJ2-3; the D gene is possibly TRBD1 (6 bases). The V end lost 2 bases, the J end lost 7 bases, and 13 bases lay between the germline ends. The CDR3 has 14 amino acids. CDR1 and CDR2 from the germline V gene are SGHTA and FQGTGA. The CDR3 DNA sequence: TGTGCCAGCAGCTTAGACGCAGGGGTAAATACGCAGTATTTT. It is translated as CASSLDAGVNTQYF.

CDR3 DNA: TGTGCCAGCAGTCCACAGGGGGGAAGGAACACTGAAGCTTTCTTT. Translated, it gives CASSPQGGRNTEAFF. The chain couples TRBV27 to TRBJ1-1, with 8 nucleotides matching TRBD1. In germline, CDR1 is MNHEY, CDR2 SMNVEV (reference sequence). This CDR3 comprises 15 residues. The V segment lost 5 bases and the J segment 1 base; nucleotides outside the gene matches: 6.

In this sample, this clone turned up once. The chain couples TRBV5-1 to TRBJ1-2; a weak D match, TRBD1 (5 bases). Deletions cut 0 bases from V and 7 bases from J, with 7 bases between. This CDR3 spans 12 amino acids. Germline V lookup: CDR1 SGHRS, CDR2 YFSETQ. The DNA for the CDR3 is TGCGCCAGCAGCTTGGGGGGCGGTGGCTACACCTTC. Translation gives CASSLGGGGYTF.